These 23 T cell receptor beta chains were sequenced from one sample in a study of CD8+ T cells in alopecia areata. The sequencing template was cDNA reverse transcribed from extracted RNA. Method: immunoSEQ multiplex PCR; TCRdb's copy keeps in-frame clones and lacks some. The table shows some 150,000 clones, with around 58% occurring only once. The source material was CD4+ T cells sorted from blood, sampled at week 0. The receptor source for this set is a human donor with alopecia areata.

The chain uses TRBV2 and TRBJ2-1; maybe TRBD1 (5 bases). The CDR3 contains 15 residues. Germline V gene data show CDR1 as SNHLY and CDR2 as FYNNEI. Trimming stripped 7 bases from V and 2 bases from J, with 15 bases between. CDR3 in DNA: TGTGCCAGCAAAGTTTATACAGGCCCCTACAATGAGCAGTTCTTC. The encoded protein is CASKVYTGPYNEQFF.

The chain couples TRBV4-1 to TRBJ1-5, with D unclear. Deletions cut 1 base from V and 6 bases from J, with 16 bases between. CDR3 length: 16 residues. Germline assignment: CDR1 MGHRA and CDR2 YSYEKL. CDR3 sequence: CASSQGLRGWGQPQHF. Here the CDR3 DNA reads TGCGCCAGCAGCCAAGGCCTGCGGGGTTGGGGTCAGCCCCAGCATTTT.

The V and J genes are TRBV11-2 and TRBJ1-2; 10 nucleotides match TRBD1. Trimming removed 4 bases from V and 7 bases from J; junction bases left unmatched: 12. This CDR3 is 16 amino acids long. The germline gives CDR1 SGHAT, CDR2 FQNNGV. The CDR3 DNA sequence: TGTGCCAGCAGCTCAGGGGCCCGACAGGGGGCGCGTGGCTACACCTTC. It encodes CASSSGARQGARGYTF.

This clone was detected once. A much larger clone sits a single nucleotide away, making a read error possible. V and J are TRBV7-8 and TRBJ2-7; D is uncertain. V lost 4 bases and J lost 2, with 3 bases in between. CDR3 length: 11 residues. The germline gives CDR1 SGHVS, CDR2 FQNEAQ. CDR3 sequence (DNA): TGTGCCAGCAGCTCCGCCTACGAGCAGTACTTC. It codes for CASSSAYEQYF.

V is TRBV29-1 and J is TRBJ2-4, with TRBD2 matching over 8 bases. The germline gives CDR1 SQVTM, CDR2 ANQGSEA. This CDR3 spans 14 amino acids. V lost 7 bases, J lost 0 bases, and 5 bases stayed unmatched. In DNA form, the CDR3 reads TGCAGCGCTCGAGCGGGGGAAGCCAAAAACATTCAGTACTTC. It is translated as CSARAGEAKNIQYF.

The CDR3 here is CSVEDPEGFWSTDTQYF. The CDR3 bases are TGCAGCGTTGAAGACCCCGAGGGATTCTGGAGCACAGATACGCAGTATTTT. This chain joins TRBV29-1 and TRBJ2-3; weak D call: TRBD2 (5 bases). This CDR3 has 17 residues. V lost 0 bases, J lost 0 bases, and 16 bases lay in between. Germline V gene lookup returns CDR1 SQVTM and CDR2 ANQGSEA.

This chain links TRBV19 with TRBJ1-1; 7 nucleotides agree with TRBD1. V shed 6 bases, J shed 5 bases, and the junction held 12 bases outside the gene matches. Germline V lookup: CDR1 LNHDA, CDR2 SQIVND (reference sequence). The CDR3 extends over 15 amino acids. The CDR3 spells CASSRPQGPKTEAFF. The DNA of the CDR3 is TGTGCCAGTAGCCGACCACAGGGGCCGAAGACTGAAGCTTTCTTT.

J is TRBJ1-4 and V is TRBV5-6, with TRBD1 identical over 7 bases. In germline, CDR1 is SGHDT, CDR2 YYEEEE. The CDR3 extends over 14 amino acids. With 2 bases clipped from V and 7 bases from J, the junction kept 5 bases outside the gene matches. For the CDR3, the DNA is TGTGCCAGCAGCTTATACGGGACAGCTGAAAAACTGTTTTTT. It encodes CASSLYGTAEKLFF.

This clone has a handful of counts. The chain recombines TRBV30 with TRBJ2-1; 8 bases line up with TRBD1. Germline V gene data show CDR1 as GTSNPN and CDR2 as SVGIG (reference sequence). The length of the CDR3 is 14 residues. With 2 bases clipped from V and 6 bases from J, the junction kept 6 bases outside the gene matches. CDR3 region: CAWSPQGASNEQFF. CDR3 bases: TGTGCCTGGAGTCCTCAGGGGGCGAGCAATGAGCAGTTCTTC.

This clone came up once. This chain uses TRBV9 with TRBJ2-6, with no clear D. Germline V gene sequence: CDR1 SGDLS, CDR2 YYNGEE. This CDR3 is 15 amino acids long. Trimming took 1 base from V and 1 from J, leaving 6 bases between them. The chain's CDR3 is CASSVMESGANVLTF. The CDR3 DNA sequence: TGTGCCAGCAGCGTAATGGAGTCTGGGGCCAACGTCCTGACTTTC.

The chain recombines TRBV5-1 with TRBJ2-3, with D possibly being TRBD2 (6 bases). The CDR3 is 13 amino acids. V shed 0 bases and J shed 11 bases, with 13 bases lying between them. From germline, CDR1 is SGHRS and CDR2 YFSETQ. The DNA of the CDR3 is TGCGCCAGCAGCTTGGCTGGACTATCGAAGCAGTATTTT. It yields the protein CASSLAGLSKQYF. Looking up the rest from reference TRBV5-1 and TRBJ2-3 gives the full variable domain: KAGVTQTPRYLIKTRGQQVTLSCSPISGHRSVSWYQQTPGQGLQFLFEYFSETQRNKGNFPGRFSGRQFSNSRSEMNVSTLELGDSALYLCASSLAGLSKQYFGPGTRLTVL.

The V and J genes are TRBV4-2 and TRBJ2-3; 8 bases map to TRBD2. Germline V CDR1 and CDR2: LGHNA, YNFKEQ. The V gene end was trimmed by 5 bases and the J gene end by 3 bases; junction bases not matched to a gene: 4. The CDR3 runs to 14 residues. The CDR3 sequence is CASSLGGGTDTQYF. The CDR3 bases are TGTGCCAGCAGCTTGGGCGGGGGGACAGATACGCAGTATTTT.

This clone has more than one count but fewer than ten. The V gene is TRBV29-1, the J gene TRBJ2-7; D unclear. V lost 5 bases and J lost 0, with 8 bases in between. Germline CDR1 reads SQVTM; CDR2 reads ANQGSEA. CDR3 length equals 12 residues. Written as DNA, the CDR3 is TGCAGCGTTTATGGGCCCTCCTACGAGCAGTACTTC. It codes for CSVYGPSYEQYF.

A single count supports this clone. J is TRBJ2-1 and V is TRBV7-9, with 9 bases matching TRBD2. Germline loops: CDR1 SEHNR, CDR2 FQNEAQ (reference sequence). Trimming cost V 5 bases and J 6 bases; bases outside gene matches: 11. This CDR3 has 16 residues. The CDR3 protein is CASSTRGLAGTNEQFF. The DNA for the CDR3 is TGTGCCAGCAGCACCCGGGGGCTAGCGGGGACCAATGAGCAGTTCTTC.

A remark on this clone: The sample carries other DNA sequences with the same CDR3. The V gene is TRBV30, the J gene TRBJ2-7, with D possibly being TRBD2 (5 bases). Germline CDR1 is GTSNPN and CDR2 is SVGIG (reference sequence). The ends were cut back, 0 bases at V and 4 bases at J, with 7 bases in the middle. The CDR3 has 12 amino acids. CDR3 region: CAWSVSGYEQYF. The CDR3 region has the DNA TGTGCCTGGAGTGTATCGGGATACGAGCAGTACTTC.

The sample holds a few counts of this clone. The chain has TRBV7-2 and TRBJ1-3; D gene ambiguous. V was clipped by 6 bases and J by 11 bases, with 14 bases between them. CDR3 length equals 12 residues. Germline loops: CDR1 SGHTA, CDR2 FQGNSA. The chain's CDR3 is CASSPRRFPIYF. The CDR3 nucleotides are TGTGCCAGCAGTCCGAGGCGGTTTCCCATATATTTT.

V is TRBV6-5 and J is TRBJ1-1, with TRBD1 matching 7 bases. Germline values: CDR1 MNHEY, CDR2 SVGAGI. V trimming: 0 bases; J trimming: 3 bases; junction bases outside the gene matches: 7. This CDR3 region has 16 residues. The CDR3 is CASSYSEGAGDTEAFF. The CDR3 DNA reads TGTGCCAGCAGTTACTCAGAGGGGGCGGGGGACACTGAAGCTTTCTTT.

The V gene is TRBV5-1, the J gene TRBJ2-3; TRBD1 aligns across 8 bases. V shed 0 bases and J 2 bases; nucleotides not matched to a gene: 2. CDR1 is SGHRS and CDR2 is YFSETQ in the germline V gene. The CDR3 runs 15 residues. The CDR3 loop is CASSLGTGFTDTQYF. CDR3 bases: TGCGCCAGCAGCTTGGGGACAGGGTTCACAGATACGCAGTATTTT. The full variable domain, in which reference TRBV5-1 and TRBJ2-3 provide the parts outside the CDR3, is KAGVTQTPRYLIKTRGQQVTLSCSPISGHRSVSWYQQTPGQGLQFLFEYFSETQRNKGNFPGRFSGRQFSNSRSEMNVSTLELGDSALYLCASSLGTGFTDTQYFGPGTRLTVL.

The rearrangement links TRBV5-6 to TRBJ2-1; perhaps TRBD1 as D (5 bases). The CDR3 extends over 14 amino acids. CDR1 SGHDT and CDR2 YYEEEE come from the germline V gene. Trimming left V 2 bases short and J 6 bases short, with 12 bases between. The CDR3 reads CASSLGVSANEQFF. CDR3 sequence (DNA): TGTGCCAGCAGCTTAGGGGTGTCGGCCAATGAGCAGTTCTTC. The full variable domain, its missing parts supplied by reference TRBV5-6 and TRBJ2-1, is DAGVTQSPTHLIKTRGQQVTLRCSPKSGHDTVSWYQQALGQGPQFIFQYYEEEERQRGNFPDRFSGHQFPNYSSELNVNALLLGDSALYLCASSLGVSANEQFFGPGTRLTVL.

Written as DNA, the CDR3 is TGTGCCAGCAGCCAATGGAGTTATGGCTACACCTTC. Protein product: CASSQWSYGYTF. The V gene is TRBV14, the J gene TRBJ1-2; no definite D call. V lost 2 bases and J 5 bases, leaving 6 bases between the germline ends. The length of the CDR3 is 12 residues. The V gene's germline CDR1 is SGHDN and CDR2 FVKESK.

This clone showed up just a few times. In DNA, the CDR3 is TGCGCCAGCAGCCAAGATTCAGGACTAGCGGCCTGGAATGAGCAGTTCTTC. Its protein product is CASSQDSGLAAWNEQFF. The V and J genes are TRBV4-3 and TRBJ2-1; 10 nucleotides align to TRBD2. Germline V gene data show CDR1 as LGHNA and CDR2 as YSLEER. CDR3 length equals 17 residues. With 0 bases clipped from V and 7 bases from J, the junction kept 9 bases outside the gene matches.

The chain couples TRBV2 to TRBJ1-5; no clear D gene. The V and J ends lost 6 bases and 5 bases respectively, with 14 bases between them. The CDR3 totals 14 residues. CDR1 and CDR2 (germline): SNHLY, FYNNEI. The CDR3 sequence is CASRVDGSHQPQHF. CDR3 DNA: TGTGCCAGCAGAGTGGACGGTTCACATCAGCCCCAGCATTTT.

The V gene is TRBV7-9, the J gene TRBJ2-7, with D possibly matching TRBD1 (6 bases). Germline-derived CDR1 and CDR2 are SEHNR and FQNEAQ (reference sequence). Between the trimmed V and J ends, which lost 6 bases and 1 base, there was a span of 13 bases. The CDR3 contains 14 residues. CDR3 amino acids: CASSSPGQSYEQYF. DNA for the CDR3: TGTGCCAGCAGTTCCCCCGGACAGTCCTACGAGCAGTACTTC.